The 30 T cell receptor beta chains listed next were all sequenced from one sample in a study of T cell responses to AZD1222 COVID-19 vaccine. Clones were read by immunoSEQ multiplex PCR, and TCRdb kept only the in-frame ones, dropping some. The sample has roughly 140,000 clones, 90% to 95% seen once. Source: peripheral blood, taken after recovery from COVID-19. These receptors were collected from an adult who had recovered from COVID-19.

This chain uses TRBV3-1 (or the pseudogene TRBV3-2) with TRBJ2-3; perhaps D is TRBD1 or TRBD2 (5 bases each). The CDR3 contains 13 residues. V was clipped by 5 bases and J by 9 bases, with 15 bases between them. Germline V CDR1 and CDR2: LGHDT, YNNKEL (reference sequence). The CDR3 DNA follows: TGTGCCAGCAGCGGGGGTCGGGTTTACACGCAGTATTTT. Translation: CASSGGRVYTQYF.

This clone appeared a few times. This chain connects TRBV27 to TRBJ2-7; D gene uncertain. Trimming removed 6 bases at V and 4 bases at J, with 7 bases between. The CDR3 covers 11 residues. Germline V gene sequence: CDR1 MNHEY, CDR2 SMNVEV (reference sequence). The chain's CDR3 is CASRAGYEQYF. CDR3 DNA: TGTGCCAGCAGGGCAGGTTACGAGCAGTACTTC.

V is TRBV28 and J is TRBJ2-5; 9 bases line up with TRBD1. CDR3 length: 14 residues. With 6 bases clipped from V and 5 bases from J, the junction kept 7 bases outside the gene matches. The germline gives CDR1 MDHEN, CDR2 SYDVKM. CDR3 coding DNA: TGTGCCAGCAGCAATGACAGGGGGTGGGAGACCCAGTACTTC. Protein product: CASSNDRGWETQYF.

The CDR3 sequence is CSVGRTGSPGELFF. The DNA for the CDR3 is TGCAGCGTTGGCCGTACAGGGAGTCCCGGGGAGCTGTTTTTT. The chain uses TRBV29-1 and TRBJ2-2, with D tentatively TRBD1 (6 bases). Germline V gene sequence: CDR1 SQVTM, CDR2 ANQGSEA. The CDR3 has 14 residues. V lost 4 bases and J 6 bases, leaving 15 bases between the germline ends.

The CDR3 sequence: CASSVAQLAGGDTQYF. In DNA form, the CDR3 reads TGTGCCAGCAGCGTAGCTCAGCTAGCGGGAGGGGATACGCAGTATTTT. This chain links TRBV9 with TRBJ2-3, with TRBD2 identical over 12 bases. From germline, CDR1 is SGDLS and CDR2 YYNGEE. The CDR3 runs 16 residues. V dropped 0 bases and J dropped 6; count of bases not matched to a gene: 5.

The gene calls are TRBV18 and TRBJ2-7, with D perhaps matching TRBD1 or TRBD2 (5 bases each). Trimming shortened V by 5 bases and J by 4 bases, and 15 bases separated the two germline ends. This CDR3 is 14 amino acids long. CDR1 KGHSH and CDR2 LQKENI come from the germline V gene. The CDR3 coding sequence is TGTGCCAGCTCAGGCCCAGGGAGTTCTTACGAGCAGTACTTC. Protein sequence: CASSGPGSSYEQYF.

J is TRBJ2-2 and V is TRBV28; tentative D call: TRBD1 (5 bases). Germline CDR1 is MDHEN and CDR2 is SYDVKM. CDR3 length: 16 residues. The germline V and J ends were trimmed by 7 bases and 0 bases, with 15 bases remaining between them. The CDR3 sequence: CASNKRGLSNTGELFF. The CDR3 DNA is TGTGCCAGCAATAAAAGGGGTTTATCGAACACCGGGGAGCTGTTTTTT.

The chain employs TRBV19 and TRBJ2-4; either TRBD1 or TRBD2 may fit D (5 bases each). V gave up 4 bases and J gave up 0 bases, with 19 bases separating them. The CDR3 loop spans 18 amino acids. Germline V CDR1 and CDR2: LNHDA, SQIVND (reference sequence). This chain's CDR3 is CASSNSRDPKLAKNIQYF. The DNA of the CDR3 is TGTGCCAGTAGTAATTCCCGGGACCCTAAGTTAGCCAAAAACATTCAGTACTTC.

The rearrangement links TRBV11-2 to TRBJ2-1, with a tentative D call TRBD1 (8 bases). Trimming removed 11 bases from V and 2 bases from J, with 16 bases in between. This CDR3 region has 14 residues. Germline CDR1 reads SGHAT; CDR2 reads FQNNGV. The CDR3 nucleotides are TGTGCCTCCCAGGGGGCGGGAGCCTACAATGAGCAGTTCTTC. Its protein is CASQGAGAYNEQFF. The full variable domain, with the rest looked up from reference TRBV11-2 and TRBJ2-1, is EAGVAQSPRYKIIEKRQSVAFWCNPISGHATLYWYQQILGQGPKLLIQFQNNGVVDDSQLPKDRFSAERLKGVDSTLKIQPAKLEDSAVYLCASQGAGAYNEQFFGPGTRLTVL.

In DNA form, the CDR3 reads TGTGCCAGCAGTGAAGACAGTCCTAGGGCCCCACACCGCACAGATACGCAGTATTTT. Protein: CASSEDSPRAPHRTDTQYF. The rearrangement uses TRBV2 and TRBJ2-3; no firm D call. Trimming cost V 1 base and J 1 base, with 21 bases left between them. The CDR3 is 19 amino acids. Germline assignment: CDR1 SNHLY and CDR2 FYNNEI.

The V gene is TRBV28, the J gene TRBJ2-4; tentatively, D is TRBD2 (5 bases). Germline-derived CDR1 and CDR2 are MDHEN and SYDVKM. V was pared by 8 bases and J by 3 bases, with 8 bases between. This CDR3 has 12 amino acids. Here the CDR3 DNA reads TGTGCCAGCTCTCGGGGCAAAAACATTCAGTACTTC. This gives the protein CASSRGKNIQYF.

The CDR3 here is CASSFIGAHQPQHF. In nucleotides, the CDR3 is TGTGCCAGCAGTTTCATAGGGGCACATCAGCCCCAGCATTTT. V is TRBV28 and J is TRBJ1-5, with D perhaps matching TRBD1 (5 bases). V lost 3 bases to trimming and J lost 5 bases, with 11 bases between them. CDR3 length: 14 amino acids. Germline loops: CDR1 MDHEN, CDR2 SYDVKM.

The rearrangement uses TRBV28 and TRBJ2-7, with D possibly TRBD2 on 6 matching bases. Germline V gene lookup returns CDR1 MDHEN and CDR2 SYDVKM. The CDR3 length is 14 residues. The V and J ends lost 2 bases and 5 bases respectively, with 13 bases between them. The CDR3 is CASSLDGRGNEQYF. The CDR3 DNA reads as TGTGCCAGCAGTTTAGACGGGAGAGGAAACGAGCAGTACTTC.

The rearrangement joins TRBV19 to TRBJ2-1; 8 bases fit TRBD2. The length of the CDR3 is 16 residues. The germline V gene has CDR1 LNHDA and CDR2 SQIVND (reference sequence). Losses at the gene ends were 2 bases for V and 0 bases for J; bases not matched to a gene: 3. CDR3 DNA: TGTGCCAGTAGTATAAGGAGCGGGAGCTCCTACAATGAGCAGTTCTTC. Amino acids: CASSIRSGSSYNEQFF.

The V call is TRBV6-5, the J call TRBJ2-3; D remains ambiguous. The CDR3 has 14 amino acids. V dropped 0 bases and J dropped 4 bases, with 8 bases sitting between them. Germline V CDR1 and CDR2: MNHEY, SVGAGI. The CDR3 nucleotides are TGTGCCAGCAGTTACTCGTTTAGTTCAGATACGCAGTATTTT. Its protein product is CASSYSFSSDTQYF.

The rearrangement links TRBV5-1 to TRBJ2-7, with unresolved D. The germline V gene encodes CDR1 SGHRS and CDR2 YFSETQ. The V and J ends lost 3 bases and 5 bases respectively, with 9 bases between them. The CDR3 extends over 12 amino acids. In DNA, the CDR3 is TGCGCCAGCAGCTCCTTAATCGACGAGCAGTACTTC. This gives the protein CASSSLIDEQYF.

The V and J genes are TRBV7-3 and TRBJ2-1; TRBD2 aligns across 8 bases. J was trimmed by 4 bases and V by 5 bases; bases with no gene match: 10. The CDR3 sequence is 16 residues long. CDR1 and CDR2 (germline): SGHTA, FQGTGA. CDR3 protein: CASSPGASGRYNEQFF. The CDR3 nucleotides read TGTGCCAGCAGCCCAGGGGCCAGCGGGAGATACAATGAGCAGTTCTTC.

The chain is built from TRBV19 and TRBJ2-1; 10 positions agree with TRBD2. The germline CDR1 and CDR2 sequences are LNHDA and SQIVND (reference sequence). The CDR3 is made up of 15 amino acids. CDR3 region: CGASPSGRPYNEQFF. The CDR3 DNA reads TGTGGGGCCTCTCCTAGCGGGAGACCCTACAATGAGCAGTTCTTC.

The chain couples TRBV10-2 to TRBJ2-3; D unclear. CDR3 size: 12 residues. The V gene's germline CDR1 is WSHSY and CDR2 SAAADI. Trimming pared 5 bases from V and 4 bases from J, leaving 7 bases between. CDR3 region: CASSLEPDTQYF. CDR3 nucleotides: TGCGCCAGCAGTTTAGAACCAGATACGCAGTATTTT.

The J gene is TRBJ1-1, the V gene TRBV19; D is undetermined. V gave up 5 bases and J gave up 5 bases, with 15 bases separating them. Germline loops: CDR1 LNHDA, CDR2 SQIVND (reference sequence). This CDR3 has 14 residues. In DNA, the CDR3 is TGTGCCAGTAGTGCTCAGGTCTTGATGACTGAAGCTTTCTTT. Its translation: CASSAQVLMTEAFF.

The chain joins TRBV3-1 (or the pseudogene TRBV3-2) to TRBJ2-1; perhaps D is TRBD1 or TRBD2 (5 bases each). This CDR3 has 11 residues. The V gene lost 1 base and the J gene lost 10 bases, with 5 bases spanning the gap. Germline V lookup: CDR1 LGHDT, CDR2 YNNKEL (reference sequence). The CDR3 DNA follows: TGTGCCAGCAGCCAAGGGGACGAGCAGTTCTTC. This encodes CASSQGDEQFF.

This chain joins TRBV27 and TRBJ1-5; D gene uncertain. The germline CDR1 and CDR2 sequences are MNHEY and SMNVEV (reference sequence). Trimming left V 0 bases short and J 4 bases short, with 4 bases between. CDR3 size: 13 residues. CDR3 loop: CASSLSGNQPQHF. DNA of the CDR3: TGTGCCAGCAGTTTATCGGGAAATCAGCCCCAGCATTTT.

This clone was picked up one time. V gene TRBV5-1 combines with J gene TRBJ2-5, with TRBD2 matching 9 bases. V gave up 2 bases and J gave up 3 bases; unmatched junction bases: 11. CDR3 size: 17 residues. Per the germline V gene, CDR1 is SGHRS and CDR2 is YFSETQ. The CDR3 reads CASSFRQGLASKETQYF. The CDR3 DNA sequence: TGCGCCAGCAGCTTCCGACAGGGACTAGCATCCAAAGAGACCCAGTACTTC.

This chain links TRBV20-1 with TRBJ2-3; D is uncertain. CDR1 DFQATT and CDR2 SNEGSKA come from the germline V gene (reference sequence). V was clipped by 8 bases and J by 4 bases, with 10 bases between them. The CDR3 consists of 11 residues. CDR3 region: CSKFWADTQYF. The DNA for the CDR3 is TGCAGTAAGTTCTGGGCAGATACGCAGTATTTT.

The J gene is TRBJ2-7, the V gene TRBV5-1, with TRBD2 identical over 8 bases. Trimming took 1 base from V and 4 from J; bases not matched to a gene: 4. This CDR3 comprises 14 residues. The germline V gene has CDR1 SGHRS and CDR2 YFSETQ. DNA of the CDR3: TGCGCCAGCAGCTTGTTGGGACTAGGGTACGAGCAGTACTTC. Translating gives CASSLLGLGYEQYF.

J is TRBJ2-1 and V is TRBV29-1; 9 bases align to TRBD2. Germline assignment: CDR1 SQVTM and CDR2 ANQGSEA. The V segment lost 4 bases and the J segment 8 bases; nucleotides outside the gene matches: 12. The CDR3 is 15 amino acids. The CDR3 loop is CSVGLAGDGRDEQFF. CDR3 coding DNA: TGCAGCGTTGGTTTAGCGGGAGACGGGCGGGATGAGCAGTTCTTC.

The chain recombines TRBV29-1 with TRBJ2-1; 9 bases line up with TRBD2. The CDR3 runs to 11 residues. Germline CDR1 reads SQVTM; CDR2 reads ANQGSEA. J lost 13 bases, V lost 6 bases, and 7 bases had no gene match. As DNA, the CDR3 is TGCAGCGTCGGGACTAGCCTAACACAGTTCTTC. It specifies CSVGTSLTQFF.

This chain links TRBV15 with TRBJ2-7; D gene ambiguous. Germline V gene sequence: CDR1 LNHNV, CDR2 YYDKDF (reference sequence). Trimming took 0 bases from V and 0 from J, leaving 15 bases between them. The CDR3 sequence is 17 residues long. CDR3 sequence: CATSRDKEAPSSYEQYF. The CDR3, as DNA: TGTGCCACCAGCAGAGATAAAGAAGCGCCCAGCTCCTACGAGCAGTACTTC.

J is TRBJ1-2 and V is TRBV9, with D tentatively TRBD1 (6 bases). Germline V gene sequence: CDR1 SGDLS, CDR2 YYNGEE. The germline V and J ends were trimmed by 1 base and 4 bases, with 11 bases remaining between them. The CDR3 loop spans 14 amino acids. CDR3 region: CASSVRGGGYGYTF. The CDR3 nucleotides read TGTGCCAGCAGCGTAAGAGGGGGAGGCTATGGCTACACCTTC. Based on the CDR3 plus reference TRBV9 and TRBJ1-2, the full variable domain is DSGVTQTPKHLITATGQRVTLRCSPRSGDLSVYWYQQSLDQGLQFLIQYYNGEERAKGNILERFSAQQFPDLHSELNLSSLELGDSALYFCASSVRGGGYGYTFGSGTRLTVV.

The chain combines TRBV27 with TRBJ1-5; D remains ambiguous. Germline V gene lookup returns CDR1 MNHEY and CDR2 SMNVEV (reference sequence). V gave up 2 bases and J gave up 6 bases, with 11 bases separating them. This CDR3 region has 14 residues. CDR3 in amino acids: CASSLQGSGQPQHF. The CDR3 DNA is TGTGCCAGCAGTTTACAAGGGTCGGGTCAGCCCCAGCATTTT.